Shown below are 25 T cell receptor beta chains from a single sample sequenced in a study of T cells after somatic rescue of genetic block. Data came from immunoSEQ multiplex PCR; TCRdb stores just in-frame clones and leaves some out. The sample has approximately 78,000 clones; approximately 90% are singletons. The source material was peripheral blood mononuclear cells (PBMCs). The receptors originated from a man aged 25-45 years.

V and J are TRBV27 and TRBJ2-7; 9 nucleotides line up with TRBD2. Germline V gene data show CDR1 as MNHEY and CDR2 as SMNVEV (reference sequence). V lost 5 bases to trimming and J lost 5 bases; unmatched junction nucleotides: 16. This CDR3 is 17 amino acids long. In nucleotides, the CDR3 is TGTGCCAGCAGTCCTCTACCTAGCGGGATCGAGTTTAACGAGCAGTACTTC. Translating it yields CASSPLPSGIEFNEQYF.

This clone was observed a single time. The genes are TRBV27 and TRBJ1-5; D possibly corresponds to TRBD1 (6 bases). Germline CDR1 MNHEY, CDR2 SMNVEV (reference sequence). The ends were cut back, 4 bases at V and 3 bases at J, with 7 bases in the middle. The CDR3 length is 13 residues. CDR3 nucleotide sequence: TGTGCCAGCAGTTGGACAGTCAATCAGCCCCAGCATTTT. Translated, it gives CASSWTVNQPQHF.

The CDR3 DNA sequence: TGTGCCAGCAGCCAAACTAGCGGTAGCACAGATACGCAGTATTTT. Its protein is CASSQTSGSTDTQYF. The chain combines TRBV9 with TRBJ2-3; 8 bases align to TRBD2. Germline CDR1 SGDLS, CDR2 YYNGEE. This CDR3 region has 15 residues. V lost 4 bases and J lost 0; bases outside the gene matches: 4.

J is TRBJ1-1 and V is TRBV5-1, with 8 bases lining up with TRBD1. Germline V gene sequence: CDR1 SGHRS, CDR2 YFSETQ. V gave up 0 bases and J gave up 10 bases; unmatched junction bases: 5. The CDR3 is made up of 13 amino acids. CDR3 in amino acids: CASSLAAGGVAFF. The CDR3 DNA sequence: TGCGCCAGCAGCTTGGCGGCAGGGGGCGTAGCTTTCTTT.

The V and J genes are TRBV28 and TRBJ2-1, with D unresolved. Trimming removed 5 bases at V and 5 bases at J, with 10 bases between. CDR1 is MDHEN, CDR2 SYDVKM, per germline. The CDR3 loop spans 13 amino acids. The CDR3 region has the DNA TGTGCCAGCAGTCCGGAGCAGGACAATGAGCAGTTCTTC. Its translation: CASSPEQDNEQFF.

The chain couples TRBV6-6 to TRBJ1-3; possible D gene TRBD1, 5 bases. The CDR3 sequence is 16 residues long. Germline CDR1 is MNHNY and CDR2 is SVGAGI (reference sequence). The germline V and J ends were trimmed by 5 bases and 2 bases, with 16 bases remaining between them. The chain's CDR3 is CASSRPRGAPGNTIYF. CDR3 nucleotide sequence: TGTGCCAGCAGTCGACCCCGTGGGGCCCCTGGAAACACCATATATTTT.

The chain's CDR3 is CASSFSGTHEQYF. The CDR3, as DNA: TGTGCCAGCAGTTTTTCGGGGACCCACGAGCAGTACTTC. The rearrangement links TRBV28 to TRBJ2-7; D may correspond to TRBD1 or TRBD2 (5 bases each). The CDR3 extends over 13 amino acids. CDR1 MDHEN and CDR2 SYDVKM come from the germline V gene. Trimming took off 3 bases at V and 5 bases at J, with 11 bases between the two ends.

The chain joins TRBV10-2 to TRBJ1-3; D might be TRBD1 (5 bases). The CDR3 is 15 amino acids. The germline V gene has CDR1 WSHSY and CDR2 SAAADI. V dropped 9 bases and J dropped 0 bases, with 15 bases sitting between them. In DNA, the CDR3 is TGCGCCAGTACGTTGACAGCAACCTCTGGAAACACCATATATTTT. Translation gives CASTLTATSGNTIYF.

This chain joins TRBV6-6 and TRBJ2-7; 10 nucleotides line up with TRBD1. The CDR3 consists of 15 residues. The germline V gene encodes CDR1 MNHNY and CDR2 SVGAGI (reference sequence). The ends lost 6 bases at V and 6 bases at J; junction bases unmatched: 11. CDR3 DNA: TGTGCCAGCAGCAGACCGGGACAGGGGACGATCGAGCAGTACTTC. Amino acids: CASSRPGQGTIEQYF.

The rearrangement links TRBV6-5 to TRBJ1-1, with TRBD1 identical over 7 bases. Germline assignment: CDR1 MNHEY and CDR2 SVGAGI. The V gene end was trimmed by 0 bases and the J gene end by 4 bases; junction bases not matched to a gene: 5. The length of the CDR3 is 15 residues. CDR3 nucleotide sequence: TGTGCCAGCAGTTACTCGGGGCAGGGGGGCACTGAAGCTTTCTTT. Translating gives CASSYSGQGGTEAFF.

Comment on this clone: One junction end does not reproduce the germline sequence, and a read error may be involved. This chain connects TRBV7-7 to TRBJ2-3, with D tentatively TRBD2 (5 bases). The CDR3 runs to 16 residues. The germline CDR1 and CDR2 sequences are SSHAT and FNYEAQ (reference sequence). CDR3 in amino acids: CASSLGPRVNTDTQYF. The CDR3 coding sequence is TGTGCTAGCAGCTTAGGGCCGAGGGTCAACACAGATACGCAGTATTTT.

The genes are TRBV27 and TRBJ2-1; tentatively, D is TRBD2 (5 bases). The ends were cut back, 3 bases at V and 1 base at J, with 7 bases in the middle. In germline, CDR1 is MNHEY, CDR2 SMNVEV (reference sequence). CDR3 length equals 14 residues. The CDR3 DNA follows: TGTGCCAGCAGTTTTGGCGGGTCCTACAATGAGCAGTTCTTC. Amino acid sequence: CASSFGGSYNEQFF.

The chain has TRBV6-6 and TRBJ2-1; D is perhaps TRBD2 (6 bases). Trimming removed 5 bases at V and 12 bases at J, with 11 bases between. This CDR3 comprises 11 residues. Germline CDR1 MNHNY, CDR2 SVGAGI (reference sequence). In DNA form, the CDR3 reads TGTGCCAGCAGTAACGGAGGGACGCAGTTCTTC. As protein: CASSNGGTQFF.

The rearrangement joins TRBV6-1 to TRBJ2-7; TRBD1 matches at 7 bases. Germline-derived CDR1 and CDR2 are MNHNS and SASEGT. CDR3 length equals 16 residues. Germline trimming cut 2 bases from V and 0 bases from J; bases unmatched to any gene: 7. The DNA of the CDR3 is TGTGCCAGCAGTGAAATCCAATGGGACAGCTCCTACGAGCAGTACTTC. Protein product: CASSEIQWDSSYEQYF.

This chain connects TRBV7-8 to TRBJ2-2; possibly TRBD2 for D (5 bases). With 5 bases removed from V and 7 bases from J, the gap between germline ends came to 11 bases. Germline CDR1 SGHVS, CDR2 FQNEAQ. The CDR3 has 13 amino acids. The CDR3 here is CASSPDWGGELFF. In nucleotides, the CDR3 is TGTGCCAGCAGCCCGGACTGGGGCGGGGAGCTGTTTTTT.

The V call is TRBV19, the J call TRBJ1-2; tentatively, D is TRBD1 (5 bases). The V end was cut by 8 bases, the J end by 3 bases, with 22 bases between. Germline V CDR1 and CDR2: LNHDA, SQIVND (reference sequence). CDR3 size: 16 residues. The CDR3 DNA reads TGTGCCAGTCGTGACGGGCAGGGAGGGGTATACTATGGCTACACCTTC. Translated, it gives CASRDGQGGVYYGYTF.

The rearrangement uses TRBV5-6 and TRBJ1-1; no reliable D call. Germline loops: CDR1 SGHDT, CDR2 YYEEEE. The germline V and J ends were trimmed by 4 bases and 0 bases, with 10 bases remaining between them. The CDR3 covers 14 residues. CDR3 region: CASSQGPMNTEAFF. Written as DNA, the CDR3 is TGTGCCAGCAGCCAAGGGCCTATGAACACTGAAGCTTTCTTT.

The chain couples TRBV4-3 to TRBJ2-1, with 8 bases lining up with TRBD2. The V gene's germline CDR1 is LGHNA and CDR2 YSLEER. V lost 1 base, J lost 4 bases, and 3 bases stayed unmatched. CDR3 length equals 15 residues. CDR3 coding DNA: TGCGCCAGCAGCCAAGCACTAGCGGAGTACAATGAGCAGTTCTTC. This codes for CASSQALAEYNEQFF.

This clone was seen more than once but under ten times. This sequence joins TRBV10-1 and TRBJ1-2; possible D gene TRBD1, 5 bases. Germline V gene data show CDR1 as WNHNN and CDR2 as SYGVQD (reference sequence). Trimming left V 3 bases short and J 4 bases short, with 9 bases between. This CDR3 spans 13 amino acids. The DNA of the CDR3 is TGCGCCAGCAGTGAAATGGGACTCTATGGCTACACCTTC. Its translation: CASSEMGLYGYTF.

The CDR3 reads CASSGKSNQPQHF. CDR3 coding DNA: TGTGCCAGCAGTGGCAAGAGCAATCAGCCCCAGCATTTT. The chain combines TRBV6-1 with TRBJ1-5; D remains ambiguous. V lost 4 bases, J lost 1 base, and 5 bases lay in between. The CDR3 covers 13 residues. Germline CDR1 and CDR2: MNHNS and SASEGT.

This clone appeared a single time. The chain recombines TRBV11-2 with TRBJ2-2, with D perhaps TRBD2 (6 bases). CDR3 size: 17 residues. Trimming removed 8 bases at V and 6 bases at J, with 25 bases between. The germline gives CDR1 SGHAT, CDR2 FQNNGV. CDR3 residues: CASSDGGWGHEAGELFF. The CDR3 DNA follows: TGTGCCAGCTCCGATGGGGGGTGGGGCCACGAGGCCGGGGAGCTGTTTTTT.

The chain joins TRBV7-9 to TRBJ2-1; 9 nucleotides agree with TRBD2. V lost 5 bases to trimming and J lost 10 bases; unmatched junction nucleotides: 12. The CDR3 extends over 15 amino acids. From germline, CDR1 is SEHNR and CDR2 FQNEAQ (reference sequence). CDR3 nucleotide sequence: TGTGCCAGCAGCACCTTAGCGGGAGTCCTTGGCGAGCAGTTCTTC. Protein sequence: CASSTLAGVLGEQFF.

The chain has TRBV7-2 and TRBJ1-5; D gene unclear. CDR3 length: 13 amino acids. Trimming removed 0 bases at V and 4 bases at J, with 4 bases between. CDR1 is SGHTA, CDR2 FQGNSA, per germline. Written as DNA, the CDR3 is TGTGCCAGCAGCTTAGCGCAGAATCAGCCCCAGCATTTT. It codes for CASSLAQNQPQHF.

The chain joins TRBV7-5 to TRBJ1-5. TRBV7-5 is classified as a pseudogene. The CDR3 is made up of 15 amino acids. The CDR3: CARSFSRYSNQPQHF. The CDR3 nucleotides are TGTGCCAGAAGCTTTAGTCGGTATAGCAATCAGCCCCAGCATTTT.

This chain connects TRBV14 to TRBJ2-1, with a tentative D call TRBD2 (6 bases). The length of the CDR3 is 15 residues. Germline V CDR1 and CDR2: SGHDN, FVKESK. V was clipped by 3 bases and J by 7 bases, with 16 bases between them. CDR3 sequence: CASSHHGGWVNEQFF. In nucleotides, the CDR3 is TGTGCCAGCAGCCACCATGGGGGGTGGGTGAATGAGCAGTTCTTC.